The rows below give T cell receptor beta chains drawn from one sample of a study of CD8 T cells in ankylosing spondylitis. TCRdb reanalysed the 5' RACE reads using MiXCR and keeps one entry per CDR3 protein. The repertoire includes about 260,000 distinct CDR3 sequences, around 20% of them detected once, and roughly 8% sits in the top ten. The sample was blood, either unsorted or a sorted T cell fraction (not recorded which). All receptors come from a male donor with ankylosing spondylitis or in good health (not recorded which). Both conserved end residues are part of each CDR3. A D gene is named only where the DNA matches it firmly. Rows may omit the clone size; those that give it use once, few, many or a size class.

d_gene: TRBD2
j_gene: TRBJ2-5
abundance: -
v_gene: TRBV7-2
CDR3nt: TGTGCCAGCAGTAACGGACTAGCCCCACGAGAGACCCAGTACTTC
CDR3aa: CASSNGLAPRETQYF

d_gene: -
j_gene: TRBJ2-2
abundance: many
v_gene: TRBV12-3/TRBV12-4
CDR3nt: TGTGCCAGCAGACTATTAGGGGGTACCGGGGAGCTGTTTTTT
CDR3aa: CASRLLGGTGELFF

d_gene: TRBD1
j_gene: TRBJ1-5
abundance: -
v_gene: TRBV12-3/TRBV12-4
CDR3nt: TGTGCCAGCAGTTTTCGGCAGGGGGCCAATCAGCCCCAGCATTTT
CDR3aa: CASSFRQGANQPQHF

d_gene: -
j_gene: TRBJ2-3
abundance: -
v_gene: TRBV20-1
CDR3nt: TGCAGTGCCCCGAGGGGGGCGGAACGCACAGATACGCAGTATTTT
CDR3aa: CSAPRGAERTDTQYF

d_gene: -
j_gene: TRBJ2-3
abundance: -
v_gene: TRBV5-1
CDR3nt: TGCGCCAGCAGCTTGGAGGTCGGATCTAGCACAGATACGCAGTATTTT
CDR3aa: CASSLEVGSSTDTQYF

d_gene: -
j_gene: TRBJ2-5
abundance: -
v_gene: TRBV20-1
CDR3nt: TGCAGTGCTAGAGTCCCAGGCCAAGAGACCCAGTACTTC
CDR3aa: CSARVPGQETQYF

d_gene: TRBD1
j_gene: TRBJ1-5
abundance: once
v_gene: TRBV2
CDR3nt: TGTGCCAGCAAGGGACAGGGAGGCAATCAGCCCCAGCATTTT
CDR3aa: CASKGQGGNQPQHF

d_gene: TRBD2
j_gene: TRBJ2-3
abundance: -
v_gene: TRBV7-2
CDR3nt: TGTGCCAGCAGCGCTAGACTAGCGGGGGGGCTAAGAGATACGCAGTATTTT
CDR3aa: CASSARLAGGLRDTQYF

d_gene: -
j_gene: TRBJ1-2
abundance: few
v_gene: TRBV29-1
CDR3nt: TGCAGCGTTGGGGCCCAACCTTTCTATGGCTACACCTTC
CDR3aa: CSVGAQPFYGYTF

d_gene: -
j_gene: TRBJ1-1
abundance: -
v_gene: TRBV12-3/TRBV12-4
CDR3nt: TGTGCCAGCAGTTTGGGCAAGTTCACTGAAGCTTTCTTT
CDR3aa: CASSLGKFTEAFF

d_gene: TRBD1
j_gene: TRBJ2-1
abundance: once
v_gene: TRBV7-3
CDR3nt: TGTGCCAGCAGCTTATCCGGGACAGGGTGGGGGAATGAGCAGTTCTTC
CDR3aa: CASSLSGTGWGNEQFF

d_gene: -
j_gene: TRBJ1-4
abundance: few
v_gene: TRBV4-1
CDR3nt: TGCGCCAGCAGCCCACAAGAGTTAAGCGGGTCTGAGCGAAAACTGTTTTTT
CDR3aa: CASSPQELSGSERKLFF

d_gene: TRBD1
j_gene: TRBJ1-4
abundance: few
v_gene: TRBV29-1
CDR3nt: TGCAGCGCCGGGGACAGCGAAAAACTGTTTTTT
CDR3aa: CSAGDSEKLFF

d_gene: -
j_gene: TRBJ1-5
abundance: many
v_gene: TRBV16
CDR3nt: TGTGCCAGCAGCCAATTGGGTCGACAGGGCAATCAGCCCCAGCATTTT
CDR3aa: CASSQLGRQGNQPQHF

d_gene: TRBD2
j_gene: TRBJ2-1
abundance: -
v_gene: TRBV5-1
CDR3nt: TGCGCCAGCAGGTACGGGACTAGCGTTGTCAATGAGCAGTTCTTC
CDR3aa: CASRYGTSVVNEQFF

d_gene: TRBD1
j_gene: TRBJ1-6
abundance: -
v_gene: TRBV12-3/TRBV12-4
CDR3nt: TGTGCCAGCAGTCGAACAGGGGGGATTTCACCCCTCCACTTT
CDR3aa: CASSRTGGISPLHF

d_gene: TRBD2
j_gene: TRBJ2-1
abundance: -
v_gene: TRBV5-7
CDR3nt: TGTGCCAGCAGCCCCGCCAGCGGGACTTCCCAGTTCTTC
CDR3aa: CASSPASGTSQFF

d_gene: TRBD1
j_gene: TRBJ1-5
abundance: -
v_gene: TRBV12-3/TRBV12-4
CDR3nt: TGTGCCAGCAGTCTAGGGACAGGGGGCTCTCAGCCCCAGCATTTT
CDR3aa: CASSLGTGGSQPQHF

d_gene: -
j_gene: TRBJ1-1
abundance: few
v_gene: TRBV19
CDR3nt: TGTGCCAGCGGTCCGGGCTTGGACACTGAAGCTTTCTTT
CDR3aa: CASGPGLDTEAFF

d_gene: TRBD1
j_gene: TRBJ2-1
abundance: -
v_gene: TRBV5-1
CDR3nt: TGCGCCAGCAGCCCGGGACAGGCGGAAAACAATGAGCAGTTCTTC
CDR3aa: CASSPGQAENNEQFF

d_gene: -
j_gene: TRBJ2-3
abundance: few
v_gene: TRBV6-1
CDR3nt: TGTGCCAGCAGCTCGCAGGGACGCATGGCAGATACGCAGTATTTT
CDR3aa: CASSSQGRMADTQYF

d_gene: TRBD1
j_gene: TRBJ1-6
abundance: -
v_gene: TRBV7-2
CDR3nt: TGTGCCAGCAGCTTCGGACAGGGCCTATCTTTTTCGCCCCTCCACTTT
CDR3aa: CASSFGQGLSFSPLHF

d_gene: -
j_gene: TRBJ2-2
abundance: few
v_gene: TRBV12-3/TRBV12-4
CDR3nt: TGTGCCAGCAGTTTACTCGACATCGCCGGGGAGCTGTTTTTT
CDR3aa: CASSLLDIAGELFF

d_gene: TRBD2
j_gene: TRBJ2-4
abundance: -
v_gene: TRBV28
CDR3nt: TGTGCCAGCAGTACTAGCGGGGGGGCCAAAAACATTCAGTACTTC
CDR3aa: CASSTSGGAKNIQYF

d_gene: -
j_gene: TRBJ2-3
abundance: -
v_gene: TRBV20-1
CDR3nt: TGCAGTGCTCCGGGGGTAGGAGATACGCAGTATTTT
CDR3aa: CSAPGVGDTQYF

d_gene: TRBD2
j_gene: TRBJ2-2
abundance: -
v_gene: TRBV28
CDR3nt: TGTGCCAGCAGTTTAGGAGCGGGGGGCTCCGGGGAGCTGTTTTTT
CDR3aa: CASSLGAGGSGELFF

d_gene: -
j_gene: TRBJ2-5
abundance: many
v_gene: TRBV6-5
CDR3nt: TGTGCCAGCAGTTACAGGTTCCAAGAGACCCAGTACTTC
CDR3aa: CASSYRFQETQYF

d_gene: TRBD2
j_gene: TRBJ2-5
abundance: -
v_gene: TRBV7-9
CDR3nt: TGTGCCAGCAGCAAAGCGGGGAGCCAAGAGACCCAGTACTTC
CDR3aa: CASSKAGSQETQYF

d_gene: TRBD1
j_gene: TRBJ1-3
abundance: -
v_gene: TRBV6-5
CDR3nt: TGTGCCAGCAGTTCGCGGGAGGGGGCCGCTGGAAACACCATATATTTT
CDR3aa: CASSSREGAAGNTIYF

d_gene: -
j_gene: TRBJ1-3
abundance: -
v_gene: TRBV12-3/TRBV12-4
CDR3nt: TGTGCCAGCAGTTCGCGTGTGACCGGAAACACCATATATTTT
CDR3aa: CASSSRVTGNTIYF

d_gene: -
j_gene: TRBJ2-5
abundance: few
v_gene: TRBV20-1
CDR3nt: TGCAGTGCTCACTCTGGGGGGGAGACCCAGTACTTC
CDR3aa: CSAHSGGETQYF

d_gene: -
j_gene: TRBJ2-3
abundance: -
v_gene: TRBV9
CDR3nt: TGTGCCAGCAGCGTAAACCCAGATACGCAGTATTTT
CDR3aa: CASSVNPDTQYF

d_gene: -
j_gene: TRBJ2-1
abundance: -
v_gene: TRBV7-3
CDR3nt: TGTGCCGGCAGCTTAAGCCAAATGGGCGAGCAGTTCTTC
CDR3aa: CAGSLSQMGEQFF

d_gene: TRBD1
j_gene: TRBJ1-2
abundance: many
v_gene: TRBV4-1
CDR3nt: TGCGCCAGCAGCCTCTCGGACAGGGAGGTTAACTATGGCTACACCTTC
CDR3aa: CASSLSDREVNYGYTF

d_gene: -
j_gene: TRBJ2-3
abundance: -
v_gene: TRBV12-3/TRBV12-4
CDR3nt: TGTGCCAGCAGTTTCTCGCAGGGGAGGAGCACAGATACGCAGTATTTT
CDR3aa: CASSFSQGRSTDTQYF

d_gene: -
j_gene: TRBJ2-3
abundance: few
v_gene: TRBV7-8
CDR3nt: TGTGCCAGCTTCAGGAGAGGGACAGATACGCAGTATTTT
CDR3aa: CASFRRGTDTQYF

d_gene: -
j_gene: TRBJ1-2
abundance: -
v_gene: TRBV12-3/TRBV12-4
CDR3nt: TGTGCCAGCAGTTTAGCCGGTACCTACTATGGCTACACCTTC
CDR3aa: CASSLAGTYYGYTF

d_gene: TRBD1
j_gene: TRBJ1-5
abundance: -
v_gene: TRBV12-3/TRBV12-4
CDR3nt: TGTGTCAGCAGCCCGGACAGGCGTCAGCCCCAGCATTTT
CDR3aa: CVSSPDRRQPQHF

d_gene: -
j_gene: TRBJ2-5
abundance: -
v_gene: TRBV7-9
CDR3nt: TGTGCCAGCGGAACTTGGGGTGAAGAGACCCAGTACTTC
CDR3aa: CASGTWGEETQYF